This entry is about one TCR beta chain. Its cognate antigen is unknown. The sample is drawn from a study of identifying expanded T cells in peripheral blood. Study-level results: Variance in clone template counts between approximately two-week samples significantly increased with total template count across all healthy donors. Over around two and four weeks, about 15 and 19 clones changed, versus approximately 1.1 between replicates.

Collection occurred without any documented infections or immune events in donors. CDR1 and CDR2 (germline): MNHEY, SVGAGI. V lost 6 bases and J lost 10, with 19 bases in between. CDR3 length: 13 amino acids. The method was immunoSEQ multiplex PCR; TCRdb's version includes in-frame clones alone and lacks a portion of them. The table records approximately 130,000 clones, about 86% of them present only once. The source material was blood. This sequence joins TRBV6-5 and TRBJ2-7; maybe TRBD1 (5 bases). The receptor was derived from a person aged 18 to 70 in good health. CDR3 loop: CASRTGWIPTQYF. The CDR3 nucleotides are TGTGCCAGCAGAACAGGTTGGATCCCAACCCAGTACTTC.